Listed below are T cell receptor beta chains from one sample, sequenced in a study of blood T cell repertoires in COVID-19. Clones were sequenced by immunoSEQ multiplex PCR, and TCRdb holds only the in-frame ones, with some missing. Of just over 95,000 clones listed, less than 95% are singletons. The specimen sequenced was peripheral blood. The source of these receptors is a man aged 50-59 years with acute or convalescent COVID-19. CDR3s include the opening cysteine and the closing phenylalanine or tryptophan. D genes are given only for firm matches. Rows may omit the clone size; those that give it use once, few, many or a size class.

j_gene,v_gene,d_gene,abundance,CDR3aa,CDR3nt
TRBJ2-1,TRBV14,-,once,CASSQGTIIPQFF,TGTGCCAGCAGCCAAGGGACTATTATACCGCAGTTCTTC
TRBJ2-2,TRBV7-9,TRBD1,-,CASSLLPGTGVGELFF,TGTGCCAGCAGCTTACTCCCAGGGACAGGGGTCGGGGAGCTGTTTTTT
TRBJ2-5,TRBV18,TRBD2,-,CASSPPPSGDGETQYF,TGTGCCAGCTCACCACCGCCTAGCGGTGATGGGGAGACCCAGTACTTC
TRBJ2-1,TRBV14,TRBD2,once,CASSQVGLANEQFF,TGTGCCAGCAGCCAAGTGGGACTAGCCAATGAGCAGTTCTTC
TRBJ2-1,TRBV11-2,TRBD2,-,CASSRGTSGSSYNEQFF,TGTGCCAGCAGCCGCGGGACTAGCGGGAGTTCCTACAATGAGCAGTTCTTC
TRBJ2-7,TRBV6-2/TRBV6-3,TRBD2,once,CASSYPASGSFYEQYF,TGTGCCAGCAGTTACCCGGCCAGCGGGAGTTTCTACGAGCAGTACTTC
TRBJ1-5,TRBV10-1,TRBD1,-,CASSADRGANQPQHF,TGCGCCAGCAGTGCCGACAGGGGGGCAAATCAGCCCCAGCATTTT
TRBJ1-4,TRBV18,-,-,CASSPNRESGEKLFF,TGTGCCAGCTCACCAAACAGGGAGTCGGGTGAAAAACTGTTTTTT
TRBJ1-2,TRBV7-9,-,once,CASSASGTPYGYTF,TGTGCCAGCAGCGCATCCGGGACACCCTATGGCTACACCTTC
TRBJ2-7,TRBV7-9,-,-,CASSSPYEQYF,TGTGCCAGCAGCTCCCCATACGAGCAGTACTTC
TRBJ2-7,TRBV19,TRBD1,-,CASSIQGEAYEQYF,TGTGCCAGTAGTATACAGGGGGAAGCTTACGAGCAGTACTTC
TRBJ2-3,TRBV7-2,TRBD2,-,CASSSLGLAGGDTQYF,TGTGCCAGCAGTTCACTCGGACTAGCGGGAGGGGATACGCAGTATTTT
TRBJ2-2,TRBV12-2,-,-,CASRLLVGLAGEGNTGELFF,TGTGCAAGTCGCTTGCTCGTGGGACTAGCGGGAGAGGGGAACACCGGGGAGCTGTTTTTT
TRBJ1-1,TRBV10-3,TRBD1,-,CAISEPVAGGTEAFF,TGTGCCATCAGTGAGCCTGTAGCAGGGGGCACTGAAGCTTTCTTT
TRBJ1-1,TRBV5-4,-,-,CASSLESLTGEAFF,TGTGCCAGCAGCTTGGAAAGCTTGACAGGTGAAGCTTTCTTT
TRBJ2-3,TRBV2,TRBD2,-,CASREREGGDTQYF,TGTGCCAGCAGAGAGCGGGAGGGCGGGGATACGCAGTATTTT
TRBJ1-6,TRBV30,-,-,CAWNRENSPLHF,TGTGCCTGGAACCGGGAGAATTCACCCCTCCACTTT
TRBJ1-1,TRBV14,TRBD1,-,CASSHPTRTGARDTEAFF,TGTGCCAGCAGCCACCCGACCCGGACAGGGGCGCGGGACACTGAAGCTTTCTTT
TRBJ2-3,TRBV18,TRBD2,-,CASSPTGLAVTDTQYF,TGTGCCAGCTCACCTACGGGACTAGCGGTCACAGATACGCAGTATTTT
TRBJ1-4,TRBV10-3,TRBD1,-,CAISSGTGIEKLFF,TGTGCCATCAGTTCCGGGACAGGGATCGAAAAACTGTTTTTT
TRBJ1-6,TRBV11-2,-,once,CASSLEGRTSSYNSPLHF,TGTGCCAGCAGCTTAGAAGGACGGACAAGCTCCTATAATTCACCCCTCCACTTT
TRBJ2-5,TRBV24-1,-,-,CATSDPDRYQETQYF,TGTGCCACCAGTGACCCTGACAGGTACCAAGAGACCCAGTACTTC
TRBJ1-5,TRBV23-1,-,-,CASRRPGPNNQPQHF,TGCGCCAGCAGAAGGCCAGGGCCCAACAATCAGCCCCAGCATTTT
TRBJ2-1,TRBV20-1,-,-,CSARVVDEQFF,TGCAGTGCTAGAGTAGTAGATGAGCAGTTCTTC
TRBJ1-1,TRBV27,-,-,CASSLGGGKAEAFF,TGTGCCAGCAGTTTGGGCGGAGGGAAGGCTGAAGCTTTCTTT
TRBJ1-3,TRBV6-6,TRBD1,-,CASSKGDSYSGNTIYF,TGTGCCAGCAGCAAGGGGGACAGCTACTCTGGAAACACCATATATTTT
TRBJ1-1,TRBV30,-,-,CAWSRGATEAFF,TGTGCCTGGTCCCGGGGGGCCACGGAAGCTTTCTTT
TRBJ2-3,TRBV27,TRBD2,-,CASRPLAGGTDTQYF,TGTGCCAGCAGACCCCTGGCGGGAGGAACAGATACGCAGTATTTT
TRBJ1-2,TRBV29-1,TRBD1,-,CSAEDRRSYTF,TGCAGCGCCGAGGACAGGCGAAGCTACACCTTC
TRBJ2-5,TRBV19,-,-,CASSIMDSQETQYF,TGTGCCAGTAGTATCATGGACAGTCAAGAGACCCAGTACTTC
TRBJ2-1,TRBV4-3,-,-,CASSQEIRGNEQFF,TGCGCCAGCAGCCAAGAAATTCGGGGGAATGAGCAGTTCTTC
TRBJ2-6,TRBV5-5,-,-,CASSLLDTSSLGANVLTF,TGTGCCAGCAGCTTGCTGGACACAAGCTCTCTGGGGGCCAACGTCCTGACTTTC
TRBJ1-2,TRBV27,-,once,CASSPWTSPDNGYTF,TGTGCCAGCAGTCCGTGGACCTCTCCGGACAATGGCTACACCTTC
TRBJ2-5,TRBV5-1,TRBD1,-,CASGIQGTSETQYF,TGCGCCAGCGGCATACAGGGGACATCAGAGACCCAGTACTTC
TRBJ1-4,TRBV5-1,-,-,CASSLEAAGEKLFF,TGCGCCAGCAGCTTGGAGGCTGCGGGGGAAAAACTGTTTTTT
TRBJ2-7,TRBV7-2,TRBD1,-,CASSLGFGQGAYEQYF,TGTGCCAGCAGCTTAGGTTTTGGACAGGGGGCCTACGAGCAGTACTTC
TRBJ1-1,TRBV10-1,-,-,CASSEGAGEAFF,TGCGCCAGCAGTGAGGGGGCTGGTGAAGCTTTCTTT
TRBJ2-1,TRBV5-1,TRBD2,-,CASSGLAGDNEQFF,TGCGCCAGCAGCGGCCTAGCGGGAGACAATGAGCAGTTCTTC
TRBJ2-1,TRBV5-1,-,-,CASSLVTEQQFF,TGCGCCAGCAGCTTGGTCACAGAACAGCAGTTCTTC
TRBJ1-6,TRBV5-1,-,-,CASSLLQENSPLHF,TGCGCCAGCAGCTTGCTACAGGAAAATTCACCCCTCCACTTT
TRBJ1-2,TRBV7-2,TRBD1,-,CASSSWPGRGNGYTF,TGTGCCAGCAGCTCCTGGCCGGGCAGGGGGAATGGCTACACCTTC
TRBJ1-4,TRBV7-9,-,once,CASSPRVDGEKLFF,TGTGCCAGCAGCCCCCGAGTAGACGGGGAAAAACTGTTTTTT
TRBJ1-1,TRBV6-5,-,once,CASINQWAGAFF,TGTGCCAGCATCAACCAATGGGCGGGAGCTTTCTTT
TRBJ2-2,TRBV6-6,TRBD2,-,CASSPPTGLAGVGNTGELFF,TGTGCCAGCAGCCCACCTACCGGACTAGCGGGAGTCGGGAACACCGGGGAGCTGTTTTTT
TRBJ2-7,TRBV30,-,once,CAWTGGGTEQYF,TGTGCCTGGACGGGAGGGGGCACCGAGCAGTACTTC